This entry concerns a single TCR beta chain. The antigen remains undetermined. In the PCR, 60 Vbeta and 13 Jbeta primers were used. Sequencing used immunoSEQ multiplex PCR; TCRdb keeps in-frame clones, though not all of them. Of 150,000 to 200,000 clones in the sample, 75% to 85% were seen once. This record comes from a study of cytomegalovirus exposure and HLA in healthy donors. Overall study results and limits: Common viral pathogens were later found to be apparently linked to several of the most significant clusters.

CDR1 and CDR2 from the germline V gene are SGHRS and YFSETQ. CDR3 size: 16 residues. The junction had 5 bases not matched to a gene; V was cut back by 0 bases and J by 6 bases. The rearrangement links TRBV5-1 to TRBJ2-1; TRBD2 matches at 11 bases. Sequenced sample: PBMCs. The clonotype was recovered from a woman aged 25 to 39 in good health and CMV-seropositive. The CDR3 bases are TGCGCCAGCAGCTTGGTACTAGCGGGGGAGGGCAATGAGCAGTTCTTC. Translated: CASSLVLAGEGNEQFF.